The 21 T cell receptor beta chains reported below all come from one sample, sequenced in a study of cytomegalovirus exposure and HLA in healthy donors. Vbeta (60) and Jbeta (13) primers were used in the PCR. Libraries were prepared by immunoSEQ multiplex PCR; TCRdb keeps only in-frame clonotypes and omits some of them. The sample yields 95,000 to 150,000 clones, around 75% seen once. Sequencing input: PBMCs. The origin of the receptors is a man aged 60 to 75 in good health and CMV-seropositive.

The chain links TRBV30 to TRBJ1-2; 8 bases line up with TRBD1. V dropped 3 bases and J dropped 4; count of bases not matched to a gene: 19. The V gene's germline CDR1 is GTSNPN and CDR2 SVGIG (reference sequence). The CDR3 covers 18 residues. CDR3 DNA: TGTGCCTGGAGCGAACCGGGACAGGAAGGTACCGGTAGCTATGGCTACACCTTC. Residues: CAWSEPGQEGTGSYGYTF.

This clone was found once. The V gene is TRBV7-2, the J gene TRBJ1-6; a weak D match, TRBD1 (6 bases). The germline CDR1 and CDR2 sequences are SGHTA and FQGNSA. V was trimmed by 3 bases and J by 4 bases, leaving 7 bases between them. The CDR3 contains 14 residues. The CDR3, as DNA: TGTGCCAGCAGCTTGGACAGTTATAATTCACCCCTCCACTTT. Its protein product is CASSLDSYNSPLHF.

This clone appeared a few times. V usage is TRBV18 and J usage is TRBJ1-1, with D possibly being TRBD1 (5 bases). The CDR3 contains 14 residues. Germline V gene sequence: CDR1 KGHSH, CDR2 LQKENI. Trimming left V 2 bases short and J 4 bases short, with 11 bases between. CDR3 nucleotides: TGTGCCAGCTCACCATTGGGGGGAACCACTGAAGCTTTCTTT. Amino acids: CASSPLGGTTEAFF.

This rearrangement joins TRBV5-1 to TRBJ2-2; no firm D call. V was trimmed by 5 bases and J by 4 bases, leaving 15 bases between them. This CDR3 spans 15 amino acids. Germline V gives CDR1 SGHRS, CDR2 YFSETQ. CDR3 protein: CASRNPGISTGELFF. The CDR3 DNA is TGCGCCAGCAGAAATCCAGGAATATCCACCGGGGAGCTGTTTTTT.

The chain couples TRBV29-1 to TRBJ1-5; D ambiguous. Looked up from germline, CDR1 is SQVTM and CDR2 is ANQGSEA. The V gene lost 5 bases and the J gene lost 4 bases, with 12 bases spanning the gap. This CDR3 has 13 residues. CDR3 sequence: CSVRGDQNQPQHF. The CDR3 nucleotides are TGCAGCGTTCGCGGGGATCAAAATCAGCCCCAGCATTTT. Complete variable domain (other parts from reference TRBV29-1 and TRBJ1-5): SAVISQKPSRDICQRGTSLTIQCQVDSQVTMMFWYRQQPGQSLTLIATANQGSEATYESGFVIDKFPISRPNLTFSTLTVSNMSPEDSSIYLCSVRGDQNQPQHFGDGTRLSIL.

The chain links TRBV2 to TRBJ2-1, with TRBD2 matching 9 bases. The CDR3 sequence is 14 residues long. With V trimmed by 4 bases and J by 5 bases, 3 bases remained unmatched. CDR1 SNHLY and CDR2 FYNNEI come from the germline V gene. This CDR3 reads CASSGPSGDNEQFF. CDR3 sequence (DNA): TGTGCCAGCAGTGGCCCTAGCGGGGACAATGAGCAGTTCTTC.

V is TRBV5-1 and J is TRBJ1-2; D possibly corresponds to TRBD1 (6 bases). CDR1 is SGHRS, CDR2 YFSETQ, per germline. The CDR3 has 15 amino acids. The germline V and J ends were trimmed by 0 bases and 4 bases, with 13 bases remaining between them. CDR3 coding DNA: TGCGCCAGCAGCTTGGATCAGGGGATGGGCTATGGCTACACCTTC. Translating gives CASSLDQGMGYGYTF.

This clone was found once. This chain joins TRBV1 and TRBJ2-3; the table's D call, TRBD1, has no DNA check behind it. TRBV1 is deemed a pseudogene. The length of the CDR3 is 16 residues. CDR3 sequence reads: CTSSQCPPTHLDTQYF. CDR3 sequence (DNA): TGCACCAGCAGCCAATGCCCCCCCACACATTTAGATACGCAGTATTTT.

This clone showed up just once. V usage is TRBV28 and J usage is TRBJ2-2, with 12 bases identical to TRBD1. The length of the CDR3 is 18 residues. Germline V gene sequence: CDR1 MDHEN, CDR2 SYDVKM. Losses at the gene ends were 8 bases for V and 5 bases for J; bases not matched to a gene: 15. CDR3 sequence (DNA): TGTGCCAGCCACGGGACAGGGGGCTTGGGCGAGGGGACCGGGGAGCTGTTTTTT. This encodes CASHGTGGLGEGTGELFF.

The chain recombines TRBV2 with TRBJ2-1, with TRBD1 identical over 7 bases. V was clipped by 6 bases and J by 7 bases; unmatched bases: 12. CDR3 size: 15 residues. Germline values: CDR1 SNHLY, CDR2 FYNNEI. In DNA, the CDR3 is TGTGCCAGCAGAGAACGAGGGGGCGCTTCTAATGAGCAGTTCTTC. Its protein is CASRERGGASNEQFF.

The chain joins TRBV4-1 to TRBJ2-7; weak D call: TRBD1 (5 bases). The V and J ends lost 0 bases and 0 bases respectively, with 18 bases between them. The CDR3 has 18 residues. The germline gives CDR1 MGHRA, CDR2 YSYEKL. In nucleotides, the CDR3 is TGCGCCAGCAGCCAAGATTCCTTGACTGTTAGGGGCTCCTACGAGCAGTACTTC. Translated: CASSQDSLTVRGSYEQYF.

The chain has TRBV6-5 and TRBJ2-2; TRBD1 matches 11 bases. The CDR3 extends over 16 amino acids. Germline lookup yields CDR1 MNHEY and CDR2 SVGAGI. After removal of 2 bases from V and 4 bases from J, the junction contained 3 bases not matched to a gene. The DNA for the CDR3 is TGTGCCAGCAGTTACGGGACAGGGGGGTTCACCGGGGAGCTGTTTTTT. Encoded protein: CASSYGTGGFTGELFF.

This clone was counted a few times. The chain links TRBV19 to TRBJ2-5, with 12 bases lining up with TRBD2. Germline V gives CDR1 LNHDA, CDR2 SQIVND (reference sequence). Germline trimming cut 2 bases from V and 4 bases from J; bases unmatched to any gene: 11. The CDR3 covers 18 residues. CDR3 region: CASSISLAGGPTAETQYF. CDR3 in DNA: TGTGCCAGTAGTATATCCCTAGCGGGGGGGCCGACGGCAGAGACCCAGTACTTC.

This chain links TRBV5-1 with TRBJ1-6; D is uncertain. Germline CDR1 and CDR2: SGHRS and YFSETQ. There are 17 residues in the CDR3. V lost 2 bases to trimming and J lost 3 bases, with 15 bases between them. The CDR3 region has the DNA TGCGCCAGCAGCTTAACGTTCGGGAGGATCTATAATTCACCCCTCCACTTT. Its protein is CASSLTFGRIYNSPLHF. The whole variable domain, remainder taken from reference TRBV5-1 and TRBJ1-6, is KAGVTQTPRYLIKTRGQQVTLSCSPISGHRSVSWYQQTPGQGLQFLFEYFSETQRNKGNFPGRFSGRQFSNSRSEMNVSTLELGDSALYLCASSLTFGRIYNSPLHFGNGTRLTVT.

This rearrangement joins TRBV18 to TRBJ2-5, with D hard to call. Germline V gene data show CDR1 as KGHSH and CDR2 as LQKENI. The CDR3 spans 14 residues. V lost 0 bases and J 5 bases, leaving 10 bases between the germline ends. CDR3 residues: CASSPPLSTETQYF. The DNA for the CDR3 is TGTGCCAGCTCACCACCTCTTAGTACGGAGACCCAGTACTTC.

This clone occurred once. The rearrangement links TRBV10-1 to TRBJ1-6, with 7 bases lining up with TRBD1. This CDR3 contains 20 residues. The V segment lost 1 base and the J segment 6 bases; nucleotides outside the gene matches: 18. Germline lookup yields CDR1 WNHNN and CDR2 SYGVQD (reference sequence). The CDR3 region has the DNA TGCGCCAGCAGTGAGTTAAGTTACTTGGGGACAGCAGCTTTTAATTCACCCCTCCACTTT. It codes for CASSELSYLGTAAFNSPLHF.

The chain is built from TRBV27 and TRBJ2-1; TRBD1 matches 7 bases. Germline CDR1 and CDR2: MNHEY and SMNVEV (reference sequence). V shed 5 bases, J shed 2 bases, and the junction held 3 bases outside the gene matches. The CDR3 is 14 amino acids. Here the CDR3 reads CASSLGTAYNEQFF. As DNA, the CDR3 is TGTGCCAGCAGTCTGGGGACAGCCTACAATGAGCAGTTCTTC.

V gene TRBV27 combines with J gene TRBJ1-4; D is undetermined. Trimming removed 6 bases at V and 5 bases at J, with 16 bases between. Germline loops: CDR1 MNHEY, CDR2 SMNVEV (reference sequence). The CDR3 is 15 amino acids. The CDR3 reads CASRPLSHLNEKLFF. The DNA of the CDR3 is TGTGCCAGCAGACCTCTGAGTCATCTAAATGAAAAACTGTTTTTT.

The chain carries TRBV6-7 and TRBJ1-6, with 7 bases fitting TRBD1. TRBV6-7 has ORF status, its function being uncertain. V gave up 4 bases and J gave up 9 bases; unmatched junction bases: 9. The CDR3 loop spans 15 amino acids. CDR3 in amino acids: CASSSRQGLISPLHF. The DNA of the CDR3 is TGTGCCAGCAGTTCGCGACAGGGCCTCATTTCACCCCTCCACTTT.

The V call is TRBV5-1, the J call TRBJ2-1; 12 nucleotides agree with TRBD2. Germline assignment: CDR1 SGHRS and CDR2 YFSETQ. This CDR3 has 15 residues. V lost 3 bases, J lost 3 bases, and 1 base stayed unmatched. CDR3 region: CASSSTSGGYNEQFF. Here the CDR3 DNA reads TGCGCCAGCAGCTCGACTAGCGGGGGCTACAATGAGCAGTTCTTC. Based on the CDR3 plus reference TRBV5-1 and TRBJ2-1, the full variable domain is KAGVTQTPRYLIKTRGQQVTLSCSPISGHRSVSWYQQTPGQGLQFLFEYFSETQRNKGNFPGRFSGRQFSNSRSEMNVSTLELGDSALYLCASSSTSGGYNEQFFGPGTRLTVL.

CDR3 bases: TGTGCCACCTGGCGGGGGGTGGATAATTCACCCCTCCACTTT. This codes for CATWRGVDNSPLHF. The chain couples TRBV10-3 to TRBJ1-6, with a possible D match to TRBD1 (5 bases). Germline loops: CDR1 ENHRY, CDR2 SYGVKD. The CDR3 has 14 residues. With 10 bases removed from V and 5 bases from J, the gap between germline ends came to 15 bases.